This T cell receptor (beta chain) emerged from a study of cytotoxic CD8 clonotypes in ibrutinib-treated CLL. On the study more broadly: Responses: some 25 partial, 2 complete; after median approximately 67 months, approximately 14 stayed remitted, some 12 progressed. General study findings and limits: Clonality measured at baseline exceeded age-matched healthy donors, tracking circulating CD8+ T-cell counts. Patients with sustained remission and those progressing were sampled at differing times. On treatment, the uncommon public clonotypes contracted or remained stable.

The V gene lost 6 bases and the J gene lost 4 bases, with 10 bases spanning the gap. This CDR3 contains 14 residues. CDR1 MNHNS and CDR2 SASEGT come from the germline V gene. About this clone: Its cognate antigen is unknown.

Sequenced by immunoSEQ multiplex PCR; TCRdb stores in-frame clones only, minus some. The sample comprises under 300,000 clones, approximately 76% of which are singletons, and approximately 5.1% rests with the top ten. The sequence was collected from a human donor with chronic lymphocytic leukemia. The rearrangement links TRBV6-1 to TRBJ2-6, with D uncertain. Sequenced here: PBMCs, sampled at disease progression, from a patient treated with ibrutinib. The CDR3 coding sequence is TGTGCCAGCAGGAATTACGCGGGGGCCAACGTCCTGACTTTC. Translated: CASRNYAGANVLTF.